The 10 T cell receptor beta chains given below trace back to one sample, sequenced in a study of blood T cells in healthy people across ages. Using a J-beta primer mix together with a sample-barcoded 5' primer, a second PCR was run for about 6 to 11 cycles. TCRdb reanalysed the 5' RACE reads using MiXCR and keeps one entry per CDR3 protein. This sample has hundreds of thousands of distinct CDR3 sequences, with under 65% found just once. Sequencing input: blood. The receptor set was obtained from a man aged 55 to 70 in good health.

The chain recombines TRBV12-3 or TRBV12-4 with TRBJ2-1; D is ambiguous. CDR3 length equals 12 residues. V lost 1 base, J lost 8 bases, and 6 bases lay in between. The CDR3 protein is CASSLGAYEQFF. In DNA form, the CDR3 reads TGTGCCAGCAGTTTAGGGGCCTATGAGCAGTTCTTC.

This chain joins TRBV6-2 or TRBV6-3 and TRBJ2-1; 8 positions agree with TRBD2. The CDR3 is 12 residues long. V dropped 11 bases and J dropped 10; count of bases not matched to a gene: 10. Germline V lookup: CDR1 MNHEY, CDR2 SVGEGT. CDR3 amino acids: CAGKGSGAEQFF. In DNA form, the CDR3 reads TGTGCCGGCAAGGGTAGCGGGGCGGAGCAGTTCTTC.

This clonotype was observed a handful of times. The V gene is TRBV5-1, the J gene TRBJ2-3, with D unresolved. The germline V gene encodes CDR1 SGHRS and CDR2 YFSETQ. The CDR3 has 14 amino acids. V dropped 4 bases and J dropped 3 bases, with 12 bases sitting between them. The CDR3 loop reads CASSPMDPTDTQYF. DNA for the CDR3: TGCGCCAGCAGCCCAATGGACCCTACAGATACGCAGTATTTT.

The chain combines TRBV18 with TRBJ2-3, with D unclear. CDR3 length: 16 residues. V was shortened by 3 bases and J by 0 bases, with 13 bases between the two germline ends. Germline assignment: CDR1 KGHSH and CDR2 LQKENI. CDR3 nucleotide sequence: TGTGCCAGCTCACCCTTCGCCGAGACTAGCACAGATACGCAGTATTTT. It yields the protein CASSPFAETSTDTQYF.

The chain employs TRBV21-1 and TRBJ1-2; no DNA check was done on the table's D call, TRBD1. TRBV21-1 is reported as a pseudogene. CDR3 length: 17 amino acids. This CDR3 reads CASSKEDSRQTPDGYTF. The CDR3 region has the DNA TGTGCCAGCAGCAAAGAAGACAGTCGGCAAACTCCTGATGGCTACACCTTC.

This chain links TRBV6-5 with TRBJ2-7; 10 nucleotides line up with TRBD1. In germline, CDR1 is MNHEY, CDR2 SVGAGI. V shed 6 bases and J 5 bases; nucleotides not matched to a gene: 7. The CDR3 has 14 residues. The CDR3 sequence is CASRSGQGGDEQYF. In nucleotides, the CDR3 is TGTGCCAGCAGGTCTGGACAGGGGGGGGACGAGCAGTACTTC.

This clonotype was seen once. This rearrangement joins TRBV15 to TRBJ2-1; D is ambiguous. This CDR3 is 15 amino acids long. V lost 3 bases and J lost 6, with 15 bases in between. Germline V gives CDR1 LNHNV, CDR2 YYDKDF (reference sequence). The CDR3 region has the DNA TGTGCCACCAGCAGGGCTCTGACAATGGGCAATGAGCAGTTCTTC. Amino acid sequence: CATSRALTMGNEQFF.

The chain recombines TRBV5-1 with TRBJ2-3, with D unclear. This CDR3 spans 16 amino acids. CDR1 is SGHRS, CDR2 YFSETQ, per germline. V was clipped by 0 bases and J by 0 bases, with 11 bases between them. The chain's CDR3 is CASSLEVGQSTDTQYF. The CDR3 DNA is TGCGCCAGCAGCTTGGAGGTGGGTCAGAGCACAGATACGCAGTATTTT.

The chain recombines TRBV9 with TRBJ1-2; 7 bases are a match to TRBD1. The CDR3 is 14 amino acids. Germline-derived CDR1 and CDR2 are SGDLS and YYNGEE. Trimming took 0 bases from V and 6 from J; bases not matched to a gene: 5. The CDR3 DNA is TGTGCCAGCAGCGTAGCAGAGGGGGCAGATGGCTACACCTTC. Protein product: CASSVAEGADGYTF.

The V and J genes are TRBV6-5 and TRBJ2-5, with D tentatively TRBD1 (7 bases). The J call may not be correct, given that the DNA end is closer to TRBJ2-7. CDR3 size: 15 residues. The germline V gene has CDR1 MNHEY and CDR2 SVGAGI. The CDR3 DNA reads TGTGCCAGCAGTTACTTGGCGGGACAGTCCTACGAGCAGTACTTC. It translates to CASSYLAGQSYEQYF.